These 18 T cell receptor beta chains came from one sample sequenced in a study of CD4 and CD8 cells across lung adenocarcinoma regions. TCRdb used MiXCR to reprocess the PCR reads, holding one entry per CDR3 protein. In the table there are 20,000 to 25,000 distinct CDR3 sequences, roughly half of which are singletons. Sequenced sample: CD4+ T cells from the center of a lung tumor. These receptors were taken from a male donor with lung adenocarcinoma. The CD4 and CD8 labels of this study may be unreliable.

This clonotype was counted many times. The chain recombines TRBV12-3 or TRBV12-4 with TRBJ2-6; D remains unclear. Trimming took off 6 bases at V and 0 bases at J, with 6 bases between the two ends. The CDR3 has 14 amino acids. The CDR3 bases are TGTGCCAGCAGGCAGGACTCTGGGGCCAACGTCCTGACTTTC. Amino acid sequence: CASRQDSGANVLTF.

V gene TRBV6-1 combines with J gene TRBJ1-3; a possible D gene is TRBD1 (6 bases). V was trimmed by 4 bases and J by 1 base, leaving 11 bases between them. CDR1 and CDR2 (germline): MNHNS, SASEGT. The CDR3 loop spans 15 amino acids. The CDR3 coding sequence is TGTGCCAGCAGTGTCTTAACAGGGTCTGGAAACACCATATATTTT. This gives the protein CASSVLTGSGNTIYF.

A word on this clonotype: One end of the junction varies from germline; a read error may be responsible. The rearrangement links TRBV27 to TRBJ2-1; 7 bases are a match to TRBD1. Germline CDR1 MNHEY, CDR2 SMNVEV (reference sequence). This CDR3 is built from 12 residues. The CDR3 here is CASSKLTGEQYF. The CDR3, as DNA: TGTGCCAGCAGTAAACTAACAGGGGAGCAGTATTTC.

This clonotype was observed a handful of times. Germline is not matched at one junction end, which may reflect a read error. The chain has TRBV27 and TRBJ2-3; 7 bases match TRBD2. CDR1 and CDR2 from the germline V gene are MNHEY and SMNVEV (reference sequence). The CDR3 is 17 amino acids. The CDR3 sequence: CASSPGRLASATDTQYF. CDR3 in DNA: TGTGCCAGCAGTCCTGGCCGACTAGCTTCTGCCACAGACACGCAGTATTTC.

With respect to this clonotype: Lacking the conserved final phenylalanine or tryptophan, this CDR3 likely reflects a read error. Because the CDR3's place on the DNA is in doubt, the DNA is left out and the CDR3 is given as listed by TCRdb. The rearrangement uses TRBV30 and TRBJ2-3. The length of the CDR3 is 12 amino acids, counting both ends. CDR1 and CDR2 (germline): GTSNPN, SVGIG (reference sequence). CDR3 sequence: CAWPILIFKSTT.

By share of the sample, this clonotype is medium-sized (0.01 to 0.1%). The CDR3 spells CASLEAAEQFF. For the CDR3, the DNA is TGTGCCAGCTTGGAGGCAGCTGAGCAGTTCTTC. The chain carries TRBV6-6 and TRBJ2-1, with D perhaps matching TRBD2 (5 bases). Per germline, CDR1 MNHNY and CDR2 SVGAGI (reference sequence). The V and J ends lost 8 bases and 9 bases respectively, with 11 bases between them. The CDR3 loop spans 11 amino acids.

About this clonotype itself: A junction end diverges from the germline sequence, so it may reflect a read error. The V gene is TRBV6-8, the J gene TRBJ2-4; TRBD2 might be the D (6 bases). This CDR3 contains 14 residues. Germline CDR1 and CDR2: MNHGY and SAAAGT. CDR3 in amino acids: CPGSWRGGKNIQYF. In nucleotides, the CDR3 is TGTCCCGGCTCGTGGCGGGGAGGCAAAAACATTCAGTATTTC.

This clonotype was recorded many times. The chain has TRBV27 and TRBJ2-5; TRBD1 matches at 10 bases. Near its end, the DNA agrees better with TRBJ2-7, so the J call may be wrong. This CDR3 is 15 amino acids long. CDR1 MNHEY and CDR2 SMNVEV come from the germline V gene (reference sequence). This chain's CDR3 is CASSSGTGAPYEQYF. The CDR3 DNA follows: TGTGCCAGCAGTAGCGGGACAGGGGCCCCCTACGAGCAGTACTTC.

J is TRBJ1-2 and V is TRBV28, with D unresolved. The V end lost 2 bases, the J end lost 1 base, and 14 bases lay between the germline ends. The germline V gene encodes CDR1 MDHEN and CDR2 SYDVKM. The CDR3 length is 16 residues. In DNA form, the CDR3 reads TGTGCCAGCAGTTTAGGAGGACCGAGAATTAACTATGGCTACACCTTC. Protein: CASSLGGPRINYGYTF.

This clonotype occurred a few times. The V and J genes are TRBV7-2 and TRBJ2-5, with 8 bases identical to TRBD1. The J call could be wrong; TRBJ2-7 is a better fit for the DNA end. The CDR3 is 15 amino acids. From germline, CDR1 is SGHTA and CDR2 FQGNSA. This CDR3 reads CASSRTAGQGYEQYF. The DNA of the CDR3 is TGTGCCAGCAGCCGGACCGCCGGACAGGGTTACGAGCAGTACTTC.

In the case of this clonotype: One end of the junction fails to match germline, which may point to a read error. The chain is built from TRBV4-1 and TRBJ2-3; D is ambiguous. This CDR3 spans 15 amino acids. In germline, CDR1 is MGHRA, CDR2 YSYEKL. CDR3 amino acids: CASSQTGGGTDTQYF. The CDR3 coding sequence is TGCGCCAGCAGCCAAACGGGCGGTGGCACAGATACCCAGTATTTT.

This clonotype was seen more than once but under ten times. The gene calls are TRBV12-3 or TRBV12-4 and TRBJ1-1, with D possibly matching TRBD1 (5 bases). CDR3 length: 14 residues. V lost 5 bases and J lost 1, with 11 bases in between. The CDR3 loop reads CASSKSQGNTEAFF. CDR3 nucleotide sequence: TGTGCCAGCAGTAAGAGCCAGGGGAACACTGAAGCTTTCTTT.

The V and J genes are TRBV6-1 and TRBJ2-2; 7 bases fit TRBD1. The J call is uncertain, as TRBJ2-3 better fits the DNA end. The CDR3 is 15 amino acids. Germline CDR1 reads MNHNS; CDR2 reads SASEGT. CDR3 sequence: CASSLQSGITGAQYF. In DNA, the CDR3 is TGTGCCAGCAGCCTCCAGTCTGGGATTACAGGGGCGCAGTATTTT.

This clonotype was observed a single time. The chain combines TRBV6-1 with TRBJ2-3, with 9 bases identical to TRBD1. TRBJ2-7 matches the DNA end more closely, so the J call is doubtful. Germline CDR1 is MNHNS and CDR2 is SASEGT. The length of the CDR3 is 14 residues. CDR3 nucleotide sequence: TGTGCGGGGAAAGGGGGGACAGGGCGAGATACGCAGTACTTC. Translating it yields CAGKGGTGRDTQYF.

This clonotype has a single count. This chain joins TRBV6-1 and TRBJ1-5; TRBD1 might be the D (5 bases). V dropped 1 base and J dropped 7 bases, with 14 bases sitting between them. The V gene's germline CDR1 is MNHNS and CDR2 SASEGT. This CDR3 has 15 residues. The CDR3 is CASSEEGSSLQPQHF. In DNA, the CDR3 is TGTGCCAGCAGTGAAGAGGGGAGCAGCTTGCAGCCCCAGCATTTT.

This clonotype occurred many times. This chain links TRBV7-6 with TRBJ2-3, with D unclear. Germline V CDR1 and CDR2: SGHVS, FNYEAQ. The V gene lost 5 bases and the J gene lost 2 bases, with 8 bases spanning the gap. The CDR3 totals 13 residues. The CDR3 bases are TGTGCCAGCAGCGTGGACCACACAGATACGCAGTATTTT. The encoded protein is CASSVDHTDTQYF.

This clonotype occurred many times. CDR3 sequence reads: CASSRQGLGTGELFF. CDR3 bases: TGTGCCAGCAGCCGACAGGGGTTAGGCACCGGGGAGCTGTTTTTT. The J gene is TRBJ2-2, the V gene TRBV27, with 8 nucleotides matching TRBD1. The CDR3 totals 15 residues. V shed 6 bases and J 4 bases; nucleotides not matched to a gene: 7. The V gene's germline CDR1 is MNHEY and CDR2 SMNVEV (reference sequence).

This rearrangement joins TRBV15 to TRBJ2-4, with TRBD1 matching over 9 bases. CDR3 length: 16 residues. J gave up 1 base and V 3 bases, and 4 bases lay outside the gene matches. Germline CDR1 reads LNHNV; CDR2 reads YYDKDF (reference sequence). The CDR3 sequence is CATSREQGAAKNIQYF. The CDR3 nucleotides read TGTGCCACCAGCAGGGAACAGGGGGCGGCCAAAAACATTCAGTACTTC.